Sequencing of this T cell receptor beta chain was carried out in a study of cytomegalovirus exposure and HLA in healthy donors. CDR1 and CDR2 (germline): MNHEY, SVGAGI. CDR3 length: 15 residues. V was trimmed by 0 bases and J by 10 bases, leaving 13 bases between them. Comment on this clone: Its antigen remains unidentified.

60 Vbeta and 13 Jbeta primers were used in PCR. Repertoires were generated with immunoSEQ multiplex PCR, while TCRdb's copy carries only in-frame clones and drops some. The sample yields roughly 100,000 clones, around 80% seen once. Study findings and constraints: High sensitivity and specificity were reportedly achieved when the classifier diagnosed cytomegalovirus status. Later examination showed HLA-associated TCR beta chains had greater clonal expansion than equally common others.

The sequenced sample was PBMCs. V is TRBV6-5 and J is TRBJ1-6; D is unresolved. The origin of this receptor is a man aged 25 to 40 in good health and CMV-seropositive. The CDR3 sequence: CASSYSAGWKSPLHF. As DNA, the CDR3 is TGTGCCAGCAGTTACTCGGCGGGGTGGAAGTCACCCCTCCACTTT.